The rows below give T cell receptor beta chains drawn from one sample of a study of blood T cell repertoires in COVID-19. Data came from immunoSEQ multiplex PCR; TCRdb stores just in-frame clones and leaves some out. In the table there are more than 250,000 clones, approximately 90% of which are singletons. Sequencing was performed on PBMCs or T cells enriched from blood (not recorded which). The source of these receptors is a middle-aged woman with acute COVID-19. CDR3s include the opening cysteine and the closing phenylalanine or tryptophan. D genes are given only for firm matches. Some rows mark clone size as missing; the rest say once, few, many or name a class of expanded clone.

CDR3aa: CASSPSGTGSSYNEQFF
CDR3nt: TGCGCCAGCAGCCCTTCAGGGACAGGTAGCTCCTACAATGAGCAGTTCTTC
j_gene: TRBJ2-1
d_gene: TRBD1
v_gene: TRBV4-1
abundance: -
len: 17

CDR3aa: CASSSQLAGQDTQYF
CDR3nt: TGTGCCAGCAGTTCCCAGCTAGCGGGGCAAGATACGCAGTATTTT
j_gene: TRBJ2-3
d_gene: TRBD2
v_gene: TRBV28
abundance: once
len: 15

CDR3aa: CAISGVQRENNEQFF
CDR3nt: TGTGCCATCAGCGGCGTCCAGCGGGAGAACAATGAGCAGTTCTTC
j_gene: TRBJ2-1
d_gene: TRBD2
v_gene: TRBV10-3
abundance: -
len: 15

CDR3aa: CASRPTGRAKDNEQFF
CDR3nt: TGTGCCAGCCGCCCTACCGGGAGGGCCAAGGACAATGAGCAGTTCTTC
j_gene: TRBJ2-1
d_gene: -
v_gene: TRBV21-1
abundance: -
len: 16

CDR3aa: CASSATSGNNEQFF
CDR3nt: TGTGCCAGCAGCGCCACATCAGGGAACAATGAGCAGTTCTTC
j_gene: TRBJ2-1
d_gene: -
v_gene: TRBV7-8
abundance: -
len: 14

CDR3aa: CASSEIGTSGNEQFF
CDR3nt: TGCGCCAGCAGTGAGATTGGGACTAGCGGCAATGAGCAGTTCTTC
j_gene: TRBJ2-1
d_gene: TRBD2
v_gene: TRBV10-1
abundance: -
len: 15

CDR3aa: CASSSSGGYNYGYTF
CDR3nt: TGTGCCAGCAGTTCCTCAGGGGGTTATAACTATGGCTACACCTTC
j_gene: TRBJ1-2
d_gene: TRBD1
v_gene: TRBV27
abundance: -
len: 15

CDR3aa: CASSVTGTDEKLFF
CDR3nt: TGTGCCAGTAGTGTCACCGGGACAGATGAAAAACTGTTTTTT
j_gene: TRBJ1-4
d_gene: TRBD1
v_gene: TRBV19
abundance: few
len: 14

CDR3aa: CASSPRVSQNTDTQYF
CDR3nt: TGCGCCAGCAGCCCGCGGGTCTCGCAAAACACAGATACGCAGTATTTT
j_gene: TRBJ2-3
d_gene: -
v_gene: TRBV5-1
abundance: -
len: 16

CDR3aa: CASSYRDRKNTGELFF
CDR3nt: TGTGCCAGTAGCTACCGGGACAGGAAGAACACCGGGGAGCTGTTTTTT
j_gene: TRBJ2-2
d_gene: TRBD1
v_gene: TRBV19
abundance: -
len: 16

CDR3aa: CASSQTGQGRTNEKLFF
CDR3nt: TGCGCCAGCAGCCAAACCGGACAGGGGAGGACTAATGAAAAACTGTTTTTT
j_gene: TRBJ1-4
d_gene: TRBD1
v_gene: TRBV4-1
abundance: -
len: 17

CDR3aa: CASKLAGVQEQFF
CDR3nt: TGTGCCAGCAAACTAGCGGGAGTCCAGGAGCAGTTCTTC
j_gene: TRBJ2-1
d_gene: TRBD2
v_gene: TRBV2
abundance: -
len: 13

CDR3aa: CASSKGTVNTEAFF
CDR3nt: TGCGCCAGCAGCAAGGGGACAGTGAACACTGAAGCTTTCTTT
j_gene: TRBJ1-1
d_gene: TRBD1
v_gene: TRBV5-1
abundance: -
len: 14

CDR3aa: CASSPARGTGELFF
CDR3nt: TGTGCCAGCAGCCCAGCGCGCGGGACCGGGGAGCTGTTTTTT
j_gene: TRBJ2-2
d_gene: -
v_gene: TRBV7-6
abundance: -
len: 14

CDR3aa: CASSQVEQGVGEAFF
CDR3nt: TGCGCCAGCAGCCAAGTCGAACAGGGAGTTGGTGAAGCTTTCTTT
j_gene: TRBJ1-1
d_gene: -
v_gene: TRBV4-1
abundance: -
len: 15

CDR3aa: CASSLREWVETQYF
CDR3nt: TGTGCCAGCAGCTTACGGGAGTGGGTAGAGACCCAGTACTTC
j_gene: TRBJ2-5
d_gene: -
v_gene: TRBV7-2
abundance: -
len: 14

CDR3aa: CASSLNGGLGVYTF
CDR3nt: TGTGCCAGCAGCCTAAACGGGGGGCTTGGAGTCTACACCTTC
j_gene: TRBJ1-2
d_gene: -
v_gene: TRBV6-5
abundance: -
len: 14

CDR3aa: CASSLGTGEAGELFF
CDR3nt: TGTGCCAGCAGCTTGGGGACAGGGGAGGCCGGGGAGCTGTTTTTT
j_gene: TRBJ2-2
d_gene: TRBD1
v_gene: TRBV11-3
abundance: once
len: 15

CDR3aa: CAWSSSPGWGTDTQYF
CDR3nt: TGTGCCTGGAGTAGTTCTCCAGGTTGGGGCACAGATACGCAGTATTTT
j_gene: TRBJ2-3
d_gene: -
v_gene: TRBV30
abundance: -
len: 16

CDR3aa: CASSDSTRTAGNEQFF
CDR3nt: TGTGCCAGCAGTGACTCGACCCGGACAGCTGGGAATGAGCAGTTCTTC
j_gene: TRBJ2-1
d_gene: -
v_gene: TRBV6-4
abundance: -
len: 16

CDR3aa: CASSPPTGYTSPLHF
CDR3nt: TGTGCCAGCAGTCCGCCGACAGGGTATACTTCACCCCTCCACTTT
j_gene: TRBJ1-6
d_gene: TRBD1
v_gene: TRBV28
abundance: once
len: 15

CDR3aa: CASSLQSNDNEQFF
CDR3nt: TGTGCCAGCAGCTTACAGTCGAATGACAATGAGCAGTTCTTC
j_gene: TRBJ2-1
d_gene: -
v_gene: TRBV7-9
abundance: -
len: 14

CDR3aa: CASRPTGGGYGYTF
CDR3nt: TGTGCCAGCAGGCCGACAGGGGGGGGCTATGGCTACACCTTC
j_gene: TRBJ1-2
d_gene: TRBD1
v_gene: TRBV6-5
abundance: -
len: 14

CDR3aa: CASGLRDRETEAFF
CDR3nt: TGTGCTAGTGGTTTGCGGGACAGGGAGACTGAAGCTTTCTTT
j_gene: TRBJ1-1
d_gene: TRBD1
v_gene: TRBV12-5
abundance: -
len: 14

CDR3aa: CASSGGVWQGPYGYTF
CDR3nt: TGTGCCAGCAGCGGGGGGGTCTGGCAGGGCCCCTATGGCTACACCTTC
j_gene: TRBJ1-2
d_gene: -
v_gene: TRBV5-4
abundance: -
len: 16

CDR3aa: CASSVTTGVGTGELFF
CDR3nt: TGTGCCAGCAGCGTAACGACAGGGGTCGGCACCGGGGAGCTGTTTTTT
j_gene: TRBJ2-2
d_gene: TRBD1
v_gene: TRBV9
abundance: -
len: 16

CDR3aa: CASSPRLAGPKTQYF
CDR3nt: TGTGCCAGCTCACCCCGACTAGCGGGACCAAAGACCCAGTACTTC
j_gene: TRBJ2-5
d_gene: TRBD2
v_gene: TRBV18
abundance: -
len: 15

CDR3aa: CASSQEVGTTSNQPQHF
CDR3nt: TGTGCCAGCAGCCAAGAAGTCGGGACAACTAGCAATCAGCCCCAGCATTTT
j_gene: TRBJ1-5
d_gene: -
v_gene: TRBV4-2
abundance: once
len: 17

CDR3aa: CATSDQNPGLVNTGELFF
CDR3nt: TGTGCCACCAGTGACCAAAACCCGGGACTAGTGAACACCGGGGAGCTGTTTTTT
j_gene: TRBJ2-2
d_gene: TRBD2
v_gene: TRBV24-1
abundance: once
len: 18

CDR3aa: CASSTSPYEQYF
CDR3nt: TGTGCCAGTAGTACCTCCCCCTACGAGCAGTACTTC
j_gene: TRBJ2-7
d_gene: -
v_gene: TRBV19
abundance: -
len: 12

CDR3aa: CASSINRDNTEAFF
CDR3nt: TGTGCCAGTAGTATAAACAGAGATAACACTGAAGCTTTCTTT
j_gene: TRBJ1-1
d_gene: -
v_gene: TRBV19
abundance: many
len: 14

CDR3aa: CASSSQDRHQETQYF
CDR3nt: TGTGCCAGCAGCTCACAGGACAGGCACCAAGAGACCCAGTACTTC
j_gene: TRBJ2-5
d_gene: TRBD1
v_gene: TRBV7-2
abundance: few
len: 15

CDR3aa: CASSLGRGNQPQHF
CDR3nt: TGTGCCAGCAGTTTAGGGAGGGGAAATCAGCCCCAGCATTTT
j_gene: TRBJ1-5
d_gene: -
v_gene: TRBV28
abundance: -
len: 14

CDR3aa: CASSLWTSGSWEQYF
CDR3nt: TGTGCCAGCAGCTTATGGACTAGCGGGAGTTGGGAGCAGTACTTC
j_gene: TRBJ2-7
d_gene: TRBD2
v_gene: TRBV11-2
abundance: few
len: 15

CDR3aa: CASSLVGAEGTEAFF
CDR3nt: TGCGCCAGCAGCTTGGTGGGCGCCGAGGGCACTGAAGCTTTCTTT
j_gene: TRBJ1-1
d_gene: -
v_gene: TRBV5-1
abundance: -
len: 15

CDR3aa: CAISGDRESTEAFF
CDR3nt: TGTGCCATCAGTGGAGACAGGGAGTCCACTGAAGCTTTCTTT
j_gene: TRBJ1-1
d_gene: TRBD1
v_gene: TRBV10-3
abundance: -
len: 14

CDR3aa: CASSSGQSNSPLHF
CDR3nt: TGTGCCAGCAGCTCCGGACAGAGTAATTCACCCCTCCACTTT
j_gene: TRBJ1-6
d_gene: -
v_gene: TRBV7-3
abundance: -
len: 14

CDR3aa: CATSRDSSGAFF
CDR3nt: TGTGCCACCAGCAGAGATTCGTCGGGAGCTTTCTTT
j_gene: TRBJ1-1
d_gene: -
v_gene: TRBV15
abundance: -
len: 12

CDR3aa: CASTPSGSSTDTQYF
CDR3nt: TGTGCCAGCACACCAAGCGGGAGTAGCACAGATACGCAGTATTTT
j_gene: TRBJ2-3
d_gene: TRBD2
v_gene: TRBV19
abundance: -
len: 15

CDR3aa: CASSVRQGAVSGANVLTF
CDR3nt: TGTGCCAGCAGCGTTAGACAGGGGGCTGTCTCTGGGGCCAACGTCCTGACTTTC
j_gene: TRBJ2-6
d_gene: TRBD1
v_gene: TRBV9
abundance: -
len: 18

CDR3aa: CASSGTPQETQYF
CDR3nt: TGTGCCAGCAGTGGGACACCTCAAGAGACCCAGTACTTC
j_gene: TRBJ2-5
d_gene: -
v_gene: TRBV25-1
abundance: once
len: 13